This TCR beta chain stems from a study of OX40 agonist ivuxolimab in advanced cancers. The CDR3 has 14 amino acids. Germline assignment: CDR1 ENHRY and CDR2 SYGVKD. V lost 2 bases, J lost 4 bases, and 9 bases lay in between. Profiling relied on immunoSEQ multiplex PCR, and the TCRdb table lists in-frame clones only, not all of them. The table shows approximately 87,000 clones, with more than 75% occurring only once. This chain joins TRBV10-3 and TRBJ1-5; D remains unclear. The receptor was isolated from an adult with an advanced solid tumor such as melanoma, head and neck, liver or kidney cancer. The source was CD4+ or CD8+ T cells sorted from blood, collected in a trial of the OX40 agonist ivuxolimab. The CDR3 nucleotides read TGTGCCATCAGTGAGAGAATGGTTAATCAGCCCCAGCATTTT. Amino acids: CAISERMVNQPQHF.